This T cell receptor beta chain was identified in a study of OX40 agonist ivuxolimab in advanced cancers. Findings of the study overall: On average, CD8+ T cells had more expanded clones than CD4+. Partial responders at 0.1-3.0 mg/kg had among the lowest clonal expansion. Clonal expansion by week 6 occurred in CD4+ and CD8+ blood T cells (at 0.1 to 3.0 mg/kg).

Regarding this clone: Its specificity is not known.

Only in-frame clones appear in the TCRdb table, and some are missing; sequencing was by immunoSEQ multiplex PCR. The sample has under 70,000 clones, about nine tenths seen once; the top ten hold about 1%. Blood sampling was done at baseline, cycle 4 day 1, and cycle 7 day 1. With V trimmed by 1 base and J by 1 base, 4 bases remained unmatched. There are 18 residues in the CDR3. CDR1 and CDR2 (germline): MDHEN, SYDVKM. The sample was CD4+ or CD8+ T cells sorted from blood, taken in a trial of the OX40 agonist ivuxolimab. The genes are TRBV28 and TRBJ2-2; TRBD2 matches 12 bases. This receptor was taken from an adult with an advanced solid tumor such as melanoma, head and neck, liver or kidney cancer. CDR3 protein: CASSLSSGRAGNTGELFF. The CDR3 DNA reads TGTGCCAGCAGTTTATCTAGCGGGAGGGCAGGGAACACCGGGGAGCTGTTTTTT.